The text below deals with one TCR beta chain. This clone was picked up many times. Its cognate antigen has yet to be identified. No clone much larger than this one lies a single base away; base qualities are absent. These data are taken from a study of metastatic and nonmetastatic thyroid tumors (dated by TCRdb to between 2020 and 2021). Regarding the complete study: Repertoires from peripheral blood and from tumor or nodule tissue samples of malignant and benign thyroid patients were compared. General study outcomes and caveats: In both blood and tumor samples, malignant tumors were reported to have significantly higher TCR beta diversity than benign nodules.

The CDR3, from cysteine to phenylalanine, totals 16 residues. Only the CDR3 DNA stays, 48 bases, in frame from base 1. The germline V gene sets CDR1 to SGHVS and CDR2 to FQNEAQ. Clipping removes 3 bases from V and 5 bases from J, with 9 as the unmatched junction base count. Libraries came from PCR. Sequencing instrument: Illumina HiSeq 4000. High-throughput sequencing was used to profile the TCR beta-chain CDR3 region of every patient. On the authors' methods: A classifier to discriminate distant-metastatic papillary thyroid cancer patients was built from CDR3 differences across clinicopathological groups. Repertoire diversity was assessed with the Shannon index, and tumor-blood repertoire similarity with the Morisita-Horn index. TCRdb trimmed the raw reads at Q25, called clones with MiXCR and kept productive beta chains. The V and J calls were determined by TCRdb, not by the authors. The sample table shows some 35,000 clones, and over 25% are seen once. The ten largest clones represent less than 9% of the sample.

No treatment had been received by any patient before thyroid surgery. Using T-cell receptor beta sequencing, the researchers looked back retrospectively at clinical samples from patients, gathered between about 2011 and 2019. Sequencing used blood. The V and J segments used are TRBV7-8 and TRBJ2-3; 9 nucleotides in the junction match TRBD2. This sequence originates from a female donor with papillary thyroid cancer or a benign thyroid nodule (not recorded which). Some clones in this sample may be carry-over from other donors' samples. The CDR3 reads as follows: CASSFFRGGAEDTQYF. The DNA sequence is given as TGTGCCAGCAGCTTTTTCCGCGGGGGGGCGGAAGATACGCAGTATTTT.